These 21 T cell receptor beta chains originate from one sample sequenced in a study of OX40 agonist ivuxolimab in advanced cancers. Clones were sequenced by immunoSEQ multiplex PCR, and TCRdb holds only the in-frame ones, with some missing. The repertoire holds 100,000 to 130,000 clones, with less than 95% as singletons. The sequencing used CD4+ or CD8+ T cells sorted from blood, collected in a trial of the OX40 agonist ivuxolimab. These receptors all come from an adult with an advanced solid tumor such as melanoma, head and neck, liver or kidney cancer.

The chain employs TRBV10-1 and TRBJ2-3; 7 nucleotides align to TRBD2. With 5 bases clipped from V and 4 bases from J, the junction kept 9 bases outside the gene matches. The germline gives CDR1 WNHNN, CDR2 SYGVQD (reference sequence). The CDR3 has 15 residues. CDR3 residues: CASSRIAGNPDTQYF. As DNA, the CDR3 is TGCGCCAGCAGTAGGATAGCGGGCAACCCAGATACGCAGTATTTT.

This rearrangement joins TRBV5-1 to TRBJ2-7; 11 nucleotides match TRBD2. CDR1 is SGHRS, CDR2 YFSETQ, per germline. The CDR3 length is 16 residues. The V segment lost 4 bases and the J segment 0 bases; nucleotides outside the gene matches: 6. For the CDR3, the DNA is TGCGCCAGCAGCCCATGGACTAGCGGGTACTCCTACGAGCAGTACTTC. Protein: CASSPWTSGYSYEQYF. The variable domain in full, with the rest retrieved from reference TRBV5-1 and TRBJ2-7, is KAGVTQTPRYLIKTRGQQVTLSCSPISGHRSVSWYQQTPGQGLQFLFEYFSETQRNKGNFPGRFSGRQFSNSRSEMNVSTLELGDSALYLCASSPWTSGYSYEQYFGPGTRLTVT.

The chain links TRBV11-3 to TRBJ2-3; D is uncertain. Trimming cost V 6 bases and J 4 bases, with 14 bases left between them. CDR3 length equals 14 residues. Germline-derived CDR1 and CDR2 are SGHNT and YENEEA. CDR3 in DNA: TGTGCCAGCAGTCAGCCCTCCAGCCCAGATACGCAGTATTTT. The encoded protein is CASSQPSSPDTQYF. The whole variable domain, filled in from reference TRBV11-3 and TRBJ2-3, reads EAGVVQSPRYKIIEKKQPVAFWCNPISGHNTLYWYLQNLGQGPELLIRYENEEAVDDSQLPKDRFSAERLKGVDSTLKIQPAELGDSAVYLCASSQPSSPDTQYFGPGTRLTVL.

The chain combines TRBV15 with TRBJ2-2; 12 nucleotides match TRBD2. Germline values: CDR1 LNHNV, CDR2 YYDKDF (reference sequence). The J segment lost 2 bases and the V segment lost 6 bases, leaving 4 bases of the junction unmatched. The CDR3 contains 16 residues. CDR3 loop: CATSLTSGRNTGELFF. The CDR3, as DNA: TGTGCCACCAGTCTGACTAGCGGGAGAAACACCGGGGAGCTGTTTTTT.

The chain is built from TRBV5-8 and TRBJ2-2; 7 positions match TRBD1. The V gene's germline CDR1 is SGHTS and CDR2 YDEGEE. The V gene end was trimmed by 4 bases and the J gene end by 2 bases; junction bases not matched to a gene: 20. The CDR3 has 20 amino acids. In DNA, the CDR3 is TGTGCCAGCAGCCGTGGGTCCGATTTCCAGGGACAGATTAACACCGGGGAGCTGTTTTTT. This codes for CASSRGSDFQGQINTGELFF.

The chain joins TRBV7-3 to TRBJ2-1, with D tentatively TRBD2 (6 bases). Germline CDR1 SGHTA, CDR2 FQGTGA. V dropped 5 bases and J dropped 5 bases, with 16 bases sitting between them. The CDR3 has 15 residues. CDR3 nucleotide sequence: TGTGCCAGCAGCCTCACCGGGAGCCAGGACAATGAGCAGTTCTTC. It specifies CASSLTGSQDNEQFF.

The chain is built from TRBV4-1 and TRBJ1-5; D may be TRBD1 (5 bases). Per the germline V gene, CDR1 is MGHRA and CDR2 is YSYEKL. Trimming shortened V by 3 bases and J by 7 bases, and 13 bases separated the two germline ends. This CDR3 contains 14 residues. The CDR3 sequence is CASSQEWGEQPQHF. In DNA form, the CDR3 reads TGCGCCAGCAGCCAGGAGTGGGGGGAACAGCCCCAGCATTTT.

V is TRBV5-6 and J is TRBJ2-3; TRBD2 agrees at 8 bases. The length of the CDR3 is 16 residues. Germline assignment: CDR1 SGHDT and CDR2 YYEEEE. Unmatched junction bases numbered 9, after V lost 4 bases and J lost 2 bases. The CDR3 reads CASSTIKAGATDTQYF. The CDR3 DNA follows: TGTGCCAGCAGCACAATTAAAGCGGGAGCCACAGATACGCAGTATTTT.

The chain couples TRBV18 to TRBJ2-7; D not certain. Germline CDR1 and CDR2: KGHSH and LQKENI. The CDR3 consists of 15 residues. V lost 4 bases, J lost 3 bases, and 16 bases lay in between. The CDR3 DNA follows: TGTGCCAGCTCACTATCCCGGTCCGGCGTCTACGAGCAGTACTTC. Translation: CASSLSRSGVYEQYF.

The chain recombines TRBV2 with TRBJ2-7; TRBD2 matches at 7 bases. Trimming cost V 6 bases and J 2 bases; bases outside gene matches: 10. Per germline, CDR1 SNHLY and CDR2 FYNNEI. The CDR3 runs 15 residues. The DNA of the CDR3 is TGTGCCAGCAGGCCCCCAGGGACTATTACCTACGAGCAGTACTTC. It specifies CASRPPGTITYEQYF. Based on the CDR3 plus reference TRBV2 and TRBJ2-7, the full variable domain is EPEVTQTPSHQVTQMGQEVILRCVPISNHLYFYWYRQILGQKVEFLVSFYNNEISEKSEIFDDQFSVERPDGSNFTLKIRSTKLEDSAMYFCASRPPGTITYEQYFGPGTRLTVT.

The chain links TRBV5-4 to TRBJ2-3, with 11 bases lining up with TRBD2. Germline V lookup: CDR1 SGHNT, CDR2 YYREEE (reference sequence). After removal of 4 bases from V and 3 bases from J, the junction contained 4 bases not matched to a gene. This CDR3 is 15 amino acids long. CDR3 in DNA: TGTGCCAGCAGCCACCGGACTAGCGGGACAGATACGCAGTATTTT. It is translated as CASSHRTSGTDTQYF.

In DNA, the CDR3 is TGTGCCAGCAGCTTAGGAGCGGGAGGGGGCGAGACCCAGTACTTC. This encodes CASSLGAGGGETQYF. The genes are TRBV11-3 and TRBJ2-5; 10 bases are a match to TRBD2. The CDR3 has 15 amino acids. Germline trimming cut 1 base from V and 5 bases from J; bases unmatched to any gene: 4. CDR1 is SGHNT, CDR2 YENEEA, per germline.

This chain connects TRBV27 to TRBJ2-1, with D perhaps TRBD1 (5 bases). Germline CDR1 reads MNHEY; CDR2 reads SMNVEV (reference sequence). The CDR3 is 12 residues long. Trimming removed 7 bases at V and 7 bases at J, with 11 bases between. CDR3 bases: TGTGCCAGCATAAGTTGGACAAATGAGCAGTTCTTC. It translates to CASISWTNEQFF.

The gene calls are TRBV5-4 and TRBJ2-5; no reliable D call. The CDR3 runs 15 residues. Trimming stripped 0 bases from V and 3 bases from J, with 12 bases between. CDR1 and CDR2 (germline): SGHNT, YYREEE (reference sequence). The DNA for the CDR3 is TGTGCCAGCAGCTTGGCCCCGACTTCAAAAGAGACCCAGTACTTC. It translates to CASSLAPTSKETQYF.

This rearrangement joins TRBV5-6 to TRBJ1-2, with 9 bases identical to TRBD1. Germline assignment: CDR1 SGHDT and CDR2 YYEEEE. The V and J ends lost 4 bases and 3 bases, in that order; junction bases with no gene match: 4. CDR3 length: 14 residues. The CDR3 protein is CASSVDRGDYGYTF. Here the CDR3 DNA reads TGTGCCAGCAGCGTGGACAGGGGAGACTATGGCTACACCTTC.

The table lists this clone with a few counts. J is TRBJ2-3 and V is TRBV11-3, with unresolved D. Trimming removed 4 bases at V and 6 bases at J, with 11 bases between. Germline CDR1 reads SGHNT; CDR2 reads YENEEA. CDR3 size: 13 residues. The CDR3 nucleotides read TGTGCCAGCAGCTCCTCTCTGGCGGATACGCAGTATTTT. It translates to CASSSSLADTQYF. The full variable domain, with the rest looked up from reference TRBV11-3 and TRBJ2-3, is EAGVVQSPRYKIIEKKQPVAFWCNPISGHNTLYWYLQNLGQGPELLIRYENEEAVDDSQLPKDRFSAERLKGVDSTLKIQPAELGDSAVYLCASSSSLADTQYFGPGTRLTVL.

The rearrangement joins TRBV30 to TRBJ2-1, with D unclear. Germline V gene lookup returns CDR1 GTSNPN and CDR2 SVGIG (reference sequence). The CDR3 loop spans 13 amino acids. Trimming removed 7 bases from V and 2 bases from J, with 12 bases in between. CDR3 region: CAYGGDPYNEQFF. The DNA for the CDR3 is TGTGCCTATGGTGGGGATCCCTACAATGAGCAGTTCTTC.

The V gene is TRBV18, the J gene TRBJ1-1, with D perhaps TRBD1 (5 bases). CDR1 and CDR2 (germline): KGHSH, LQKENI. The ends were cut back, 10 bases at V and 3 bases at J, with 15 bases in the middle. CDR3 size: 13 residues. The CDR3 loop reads CATGSGWDTEAFF. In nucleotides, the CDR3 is TGTGCCACAGGTTCAGGGTGGGACACTGAAGCTTTCTTT.

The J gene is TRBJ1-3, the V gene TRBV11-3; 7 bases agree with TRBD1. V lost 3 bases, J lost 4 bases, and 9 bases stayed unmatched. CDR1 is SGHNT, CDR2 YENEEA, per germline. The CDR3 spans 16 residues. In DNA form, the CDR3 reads TGTGCCAGCAGCTTCACTAACAGGGGATCGGGAAACACCATATATTTT. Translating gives CASSFTNRGSGNTIYF.

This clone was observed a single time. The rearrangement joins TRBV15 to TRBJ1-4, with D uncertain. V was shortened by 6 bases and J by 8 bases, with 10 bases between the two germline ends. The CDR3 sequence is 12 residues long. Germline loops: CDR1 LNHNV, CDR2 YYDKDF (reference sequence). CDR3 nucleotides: TGTGCCACCAGGGACGGTGCCGAAAAACTGTTTTTT. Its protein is CATRDGAEKLFF.

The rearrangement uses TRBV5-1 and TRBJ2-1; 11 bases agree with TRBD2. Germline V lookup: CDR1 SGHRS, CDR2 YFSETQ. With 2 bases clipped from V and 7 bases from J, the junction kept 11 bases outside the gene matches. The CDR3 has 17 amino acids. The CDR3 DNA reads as TGCGCCAGCAGCTTCACCCTAGCGGGAGGATTGGGTAATGAGCAGTTCTTC. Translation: CASSFTLAGGLGNEQFF.